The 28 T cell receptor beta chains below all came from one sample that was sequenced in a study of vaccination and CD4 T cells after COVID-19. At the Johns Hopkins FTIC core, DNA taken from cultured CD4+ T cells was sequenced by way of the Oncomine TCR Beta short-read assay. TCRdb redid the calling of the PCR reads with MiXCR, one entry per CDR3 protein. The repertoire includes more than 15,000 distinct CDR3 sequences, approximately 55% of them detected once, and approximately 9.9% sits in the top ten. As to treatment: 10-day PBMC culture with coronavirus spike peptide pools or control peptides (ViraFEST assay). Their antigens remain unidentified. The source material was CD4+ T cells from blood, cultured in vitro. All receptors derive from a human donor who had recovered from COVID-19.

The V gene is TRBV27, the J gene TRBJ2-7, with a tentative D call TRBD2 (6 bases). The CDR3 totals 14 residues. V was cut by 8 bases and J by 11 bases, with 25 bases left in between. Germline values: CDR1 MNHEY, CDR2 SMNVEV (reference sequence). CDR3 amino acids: CASELHTRGTGEYF. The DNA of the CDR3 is TGTGCCAGCGAGTTACACACTCGGGGGACCGGGGAGTACTTC.

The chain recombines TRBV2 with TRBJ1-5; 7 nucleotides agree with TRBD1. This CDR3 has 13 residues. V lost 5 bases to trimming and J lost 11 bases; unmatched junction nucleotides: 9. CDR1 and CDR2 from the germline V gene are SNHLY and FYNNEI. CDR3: CASSYQGEGAQHF. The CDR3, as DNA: TGTGCCAGCAGTTATCAGGGGGAAGGGGCCCAGCATTTT.

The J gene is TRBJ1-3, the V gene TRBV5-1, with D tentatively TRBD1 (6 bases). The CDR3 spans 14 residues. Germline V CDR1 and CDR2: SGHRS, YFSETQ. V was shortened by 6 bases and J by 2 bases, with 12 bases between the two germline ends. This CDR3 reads CASIPDRPGNTIYF. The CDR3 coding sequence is TGCGCCAGCATCCCGGACAGACCTGGAAACACCATATATTTT.

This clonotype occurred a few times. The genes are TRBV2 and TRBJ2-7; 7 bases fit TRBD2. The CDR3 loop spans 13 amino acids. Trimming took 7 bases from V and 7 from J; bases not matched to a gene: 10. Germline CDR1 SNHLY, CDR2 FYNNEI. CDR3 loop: CASIWRESGEQYF. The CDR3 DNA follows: TGTGCCAGCATTTGGCGGGAGAGTGGTGAGCAGTACTTC.

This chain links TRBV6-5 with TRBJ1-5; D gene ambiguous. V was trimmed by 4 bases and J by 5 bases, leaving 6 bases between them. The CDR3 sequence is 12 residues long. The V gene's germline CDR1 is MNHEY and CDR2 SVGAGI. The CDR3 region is CASSSRDQPQHF. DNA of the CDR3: TGTGCCAGCAGTTCCAGAGATCAGCCCCAGCATTTT.

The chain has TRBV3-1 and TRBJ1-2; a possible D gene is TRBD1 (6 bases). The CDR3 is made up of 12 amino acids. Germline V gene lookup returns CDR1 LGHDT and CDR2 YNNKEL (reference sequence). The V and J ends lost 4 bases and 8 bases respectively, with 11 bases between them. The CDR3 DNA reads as TGTGCCAGCAGCCGGGACACTCGAGGCTACACCTTC. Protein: CASSRDTRGYTF.

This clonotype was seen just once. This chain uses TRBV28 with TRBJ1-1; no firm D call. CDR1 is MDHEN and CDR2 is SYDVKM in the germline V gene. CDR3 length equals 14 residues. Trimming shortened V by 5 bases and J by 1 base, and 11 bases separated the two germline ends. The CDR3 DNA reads TGTGCCAGCAGTCCCCATGACCGGAACACTGAAGCTTTCTTT. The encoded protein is CASSPHDRNTEAFF. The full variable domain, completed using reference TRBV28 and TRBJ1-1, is DVKVTQSSRYLVKRTGEKVFLECVQDMDHENMFWYRQDPGLGLRLIYFSYDVKMKEKGDIPEGYSVSREKKERFSLILESASTNQTSMYLCASSPHDRNTEAFFGQGTRLTVV.

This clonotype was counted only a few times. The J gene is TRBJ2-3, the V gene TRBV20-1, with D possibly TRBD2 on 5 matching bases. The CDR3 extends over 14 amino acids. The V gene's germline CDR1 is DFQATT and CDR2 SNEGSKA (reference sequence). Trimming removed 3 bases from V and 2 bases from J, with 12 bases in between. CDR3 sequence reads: CSARGDAPTDTQYF. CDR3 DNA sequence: TGCAGTGCTAGGGGAGATGCCCCCACAGATACGCAGTATTTT.

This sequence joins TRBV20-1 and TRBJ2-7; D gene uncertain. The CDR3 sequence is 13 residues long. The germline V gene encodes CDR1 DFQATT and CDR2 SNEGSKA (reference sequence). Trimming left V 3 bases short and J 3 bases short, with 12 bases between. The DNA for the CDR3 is TGCAGTGCTAGCCCGACAAATGGCTACGAGCAGTACTTC. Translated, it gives CSASPTNGYEQYF.

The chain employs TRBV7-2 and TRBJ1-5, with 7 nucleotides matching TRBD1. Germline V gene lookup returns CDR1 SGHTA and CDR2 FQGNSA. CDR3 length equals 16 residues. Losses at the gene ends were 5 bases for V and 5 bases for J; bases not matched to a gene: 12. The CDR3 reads CASSRTTGNQYQPQHF. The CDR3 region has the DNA TGTGCCAGCAGCCGTACGACAGGGAATCAGTATCAGCCCCAGCATTTT.

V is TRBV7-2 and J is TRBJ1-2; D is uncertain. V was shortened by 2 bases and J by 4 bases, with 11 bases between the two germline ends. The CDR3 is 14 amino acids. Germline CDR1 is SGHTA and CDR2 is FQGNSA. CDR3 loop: CASSLIIGPYGYTF. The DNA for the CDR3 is TGTGCCAGCAGCTTAATAATAGGGCCCTATGGCTACACCTTC.

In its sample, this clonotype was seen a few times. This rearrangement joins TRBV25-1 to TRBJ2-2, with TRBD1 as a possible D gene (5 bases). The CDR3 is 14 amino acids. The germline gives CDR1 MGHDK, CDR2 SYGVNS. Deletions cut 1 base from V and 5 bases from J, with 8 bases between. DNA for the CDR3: TGTGCCAGCAGTGAATTGGGGCGAACCGGGGAGCTGTTTTTT. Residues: CASSELGRTGELFF.

The CDR3 is CSIIRGGNQPQHF. Here the CDR3 DNA reads TGCAGTATCATTAGGGGGGGGAATCAGCCCCAGCATTTT. V and J are TRBV20-1 and TRBJ1-5; maybe TRBD1 (6 bases). CDR1 is DFQATT, CDR2 SNEGSKA, per germline (reference sequence). Trimming took off 8 bases at V and 4 bases at J, with 15 bases between the two ends. There are 13 residues in the CDR3.

The CDR3 DNA is TGTGCCAGCAGTGAAAACAGGGACGAAGAGACCCAGTACTTC. This sequence encodes CASSENRDEETQYF. V and J are TRBV2 and TRBJ2-5; perhaps TRBD1 as D (6 bases). Trimming took off 2 bases at V and 3 bases at J, with 10 bases between the two ends. Germline assignment: CDR1 SNHLY and CDR2 FYNNEI. The CDR3 contains 14 residues.

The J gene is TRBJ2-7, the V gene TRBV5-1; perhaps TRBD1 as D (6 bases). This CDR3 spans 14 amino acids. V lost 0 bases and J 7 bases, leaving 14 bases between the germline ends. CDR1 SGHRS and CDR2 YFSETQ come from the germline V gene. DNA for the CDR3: TGCGCCAGCAGCTTGGGACAGGCCGTTGGGGAGCAGTACTTC. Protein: CASSLGQAVGEQYF.

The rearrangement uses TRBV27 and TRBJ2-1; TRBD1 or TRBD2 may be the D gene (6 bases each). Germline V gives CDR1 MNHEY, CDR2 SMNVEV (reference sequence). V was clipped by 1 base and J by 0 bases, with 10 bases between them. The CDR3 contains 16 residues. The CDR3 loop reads CASSLYTGASYNEQFF. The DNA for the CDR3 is TGTGCCAGCAGTTTATATACGGGGGCCTCCTACAATGAGCAGTTCTTC.

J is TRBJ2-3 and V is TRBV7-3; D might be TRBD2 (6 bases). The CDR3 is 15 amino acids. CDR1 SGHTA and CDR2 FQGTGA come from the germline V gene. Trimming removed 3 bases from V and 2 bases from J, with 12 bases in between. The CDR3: CASSLWGLSTDTQYF. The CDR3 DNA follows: TGTGCCAGCAGCTTGTGGGGACTGTCCACAGATACGCAGTATTTT.

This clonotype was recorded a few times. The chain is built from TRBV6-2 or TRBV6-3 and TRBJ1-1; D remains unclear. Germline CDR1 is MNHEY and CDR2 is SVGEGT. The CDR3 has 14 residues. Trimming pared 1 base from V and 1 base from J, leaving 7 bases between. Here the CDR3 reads CASSYLGRNTEAFF. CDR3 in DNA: TGTGCCAGCAGTTACTTAGGGAGGAACACTGAAGCTTTCTTT.

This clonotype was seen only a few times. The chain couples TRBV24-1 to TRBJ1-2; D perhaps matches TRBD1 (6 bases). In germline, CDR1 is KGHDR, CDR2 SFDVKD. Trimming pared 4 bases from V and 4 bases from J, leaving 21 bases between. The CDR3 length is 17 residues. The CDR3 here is CATSDQSGQGPTYGYTF. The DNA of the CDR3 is TGTGCCACCAGTGACCAATCCGGTCAGGGGCCTACCTATGGCTACACCTTC.

As DNA, the CDR3 is TGTGCCAGCAGTTTTTCGGGGGTCCTTGAAGCTTTCTTT. Its translation: CASSFSGVLEAFF. J is TRBJ1-1 and V is TRBV6-5, with D possibly matching TRBD1 (5 bases). The germline gives CDR1 MNHEY, CDR2 SVGAGI. There are 13 residues in the CDR3. V dropped 4 bases and J dropped 7 bases, with 13 bases sitting between them.

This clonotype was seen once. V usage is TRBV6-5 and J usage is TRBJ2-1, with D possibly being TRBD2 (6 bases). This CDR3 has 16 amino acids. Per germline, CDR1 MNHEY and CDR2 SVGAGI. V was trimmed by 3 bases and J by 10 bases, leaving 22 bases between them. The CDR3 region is CASSYSSGDSLGEQFF. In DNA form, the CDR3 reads TGTGCCAGCAGTTATAGCTCGGGAGACTCCCTTGGGGAGCAGTTCTTC.

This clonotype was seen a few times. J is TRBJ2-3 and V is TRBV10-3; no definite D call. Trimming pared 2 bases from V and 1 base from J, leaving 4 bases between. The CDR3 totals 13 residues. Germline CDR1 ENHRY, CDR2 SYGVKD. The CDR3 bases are TGTGCCATCAGTGAGCCTCGCACAGATACGCAGTATTTT. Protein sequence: CAISEPRTDTQYF.

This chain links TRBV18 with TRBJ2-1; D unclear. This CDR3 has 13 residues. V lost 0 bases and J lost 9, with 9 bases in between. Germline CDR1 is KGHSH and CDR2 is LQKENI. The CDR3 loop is CASSPPLDAEQFF. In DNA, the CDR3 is TGTGCCAGCTCACCACCGCTTGACGCTGAGCAGTTCTTC.

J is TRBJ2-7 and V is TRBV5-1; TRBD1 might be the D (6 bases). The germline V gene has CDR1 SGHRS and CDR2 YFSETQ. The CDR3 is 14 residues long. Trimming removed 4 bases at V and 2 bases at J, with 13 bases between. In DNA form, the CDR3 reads TGCGCCAGCAGCACCGACAGGCTAACCTACGAGCAGTACTTC. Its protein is CASSTDRLTYEQYF. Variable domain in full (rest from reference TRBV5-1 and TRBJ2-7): KAGVTQTPRYLIKTRGQQVTLSCSPISGHRSVSWYQQTPGQGLQFLFEYFSETQRNKGNFPGRFSGRQFSNSRSEMNVSTLELGDSALYLCASSTDRLTYEQYFGPGTRLTVT.

The CDR3 spells CASSYLRDSGVWTEAFF. The CDR3 coding sequence is TGTGCCAGCAGTTACCTCCGGGACTCGGGTGTGTGGACTGAAGCTTTCTTT. V usage is TRBV6-2 or TRBV6-3 and J usage is TRBJ1-1; TRBD1 might be the D (5 bases). V lost 2 bases and J lost 5, with 21 bases in between. This CDR3 region has 17 residues. Germline V gives CDR1 MNHEY, CDR2 SVGEGT.

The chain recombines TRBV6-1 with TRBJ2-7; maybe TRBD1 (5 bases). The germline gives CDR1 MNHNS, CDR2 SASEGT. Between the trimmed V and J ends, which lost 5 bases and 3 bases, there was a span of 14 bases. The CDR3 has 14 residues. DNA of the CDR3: TGTGCCAGCAGTCCCTCGCCAGGGAACTACGAGCAGTACTTC. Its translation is CASSPSPGNYEQYF.

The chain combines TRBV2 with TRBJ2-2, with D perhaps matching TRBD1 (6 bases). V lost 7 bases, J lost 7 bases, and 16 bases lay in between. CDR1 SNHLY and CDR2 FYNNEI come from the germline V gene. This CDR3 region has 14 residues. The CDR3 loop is CASNIEQGFGELFF. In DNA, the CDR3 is TGTGCCAGCAACATCGAACAGGGTTTCGGGGAGCTGTTTTTT. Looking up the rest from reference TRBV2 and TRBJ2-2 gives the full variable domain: EPEVTQTPSHQVTQMGQEVILRCVPISNHLYFYWYRQILGQKVEFLVSFYNNEISEKSEIFDDQFSVERPDGSNFTLKIRSTKLEDSAMYFCASNIEQGFGELFFGEGSRLTVL.

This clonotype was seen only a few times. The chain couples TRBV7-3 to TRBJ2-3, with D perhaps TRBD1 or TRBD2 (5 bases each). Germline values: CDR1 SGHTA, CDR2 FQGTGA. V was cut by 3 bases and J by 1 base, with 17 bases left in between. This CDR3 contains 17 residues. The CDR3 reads CASSLGDLTVRTDTQYF. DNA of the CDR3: TGTGCCAGCAGCTTGGGGGACCTCACGGTCCGCACAGATACGCAGTATTTT.